Sequencing of this T cell receptor beta chain was carried out in a study of massively parallel sequencing of T cell beta chains (dated by TCRdb to between 2009 and 2010). For context, the study as a whole: The study profiled human TCR beta CDR3 diversity in peripheral blood using 5'-RACE, Illumina short-read sequencing and a dedicated short-read assembly strategy.

Via the germline V gene, CDR1 is SGHRS and CDR2 YFSETQ. A distance of 14 bases separates the germline ends of V and J, which lose 0 bases and 4 bases respectively. The CDR3 covers 15 residues, taking in both the cysteine and the phenylalanine. Only the CDR3 region is kept as DNA, spanning 45 bases read in frame from base 1. All donors in the pool were aged about 18 to 40 years, and the pool included a few hundred males and 150 to 200 females. Peripheral leukocyte polyA+ RNA was isolated from about 170 liters of pooled peripheral blood. The starting material was a commercial mRNA preparation from normal human peripheral blood leukocytes pooled from about 550 individuals. The full study reports these points: TRBV usage was found to range from about 0.01% for TRBV17 to roughly 25% for TRBV20-1, and TRBJ usage was found to range from about 1.5% for TRBJ2-6 to around 17% for TRBJ2-1. Since the RNA was pooled from many donors, the results show population-average clonotype abundance and not the repertoire of any individual. CDR3 beta lengths ranging from 21 to 81 nucleotides were observed, with a peak at 45 nucleotides. Preferential PCR amplification of some TRBV and TRBJ sequences may have skewed the reported gene usage frequencies. Only approximately 23,000 (approximately 67%) of the clonotypes could be assigned a unique TRBV gene. Most clonotypes (about 60% of the roughly 35,000) were supported by a single sequence read, which could in principle inflate apparent diversity. Subsampling showed clonotype counts rising linearly with read number, indicating sequencing depth was far from saturation. Across the 33,664 distinct clonotypes, single-copy clonotypes accounted for about two thirds of clonotypes yet represented only about a fifth of assemblies.

This clonotype has just a few counts. The specificity of this receptor is unknown. No base qualities exist here, and no much larger clone lies one base off it. Sequencing was carried out with an Illumina Genome Analyzer II. After two rounds of nested PCR using TRBC1/TRBC2-specific primers, a RACE product of roughly 520 bp was obtained and then gel-purified. A TRBC-specific primer and a template-switching oligonucleotide were used to make first-strand cDNA, with the template-switching oligonucleotide providing a 5' anchor for RACE. Because the RACE amplicon was too long to sequence directly with short reads, the RACE amplicon was concatemerized by ligation and then sheared by sonication. PAGE was used to isolate a size fraction of 100 to 300 bp, and that fraction then underwent shotgun sequencing on the Illumina platform. Separate runs on an Illumina GAII yielded 18.8 million 36-nt reads and 21.7 million 50-nt single-end reads. In the authors' own workflow: Assembly of the roughly 40 million pooled reads was done with iSSAKE, using the parameters -m 15, -o 2 and -r 0.7. Seeds for the de novo CDR3 beta assemblies came from reads aligning to the ends of Ensembl TRBV gene predictions that carried unmatched junctional bases. Clonotype abundance was estimated from the number of matching assembled contigs rather than from raw read depth. Among the assembled clonotypes, roughly 2,000 (about 6%) contained in-frame stop codons and were discarded, which left some 34,000 productive clonotypes. Sanger sequencing of cloned RACE products gave fewer than 350 unique TCR sequences, and 69% of them were also found in the Illumina assembly. TCRdb reprocessed the public reads (quality trimming at Q25 with fastp, clone calling with MiXCR) and kept in-frame beta chains. Here each entry gathers all rows of one CDR3 protein and keeps the most common genes and DNA. The V and J calls here are based on TCRdb, not the publication. The sample table shows roughly 4,000 distinct CDR3 sequences, and around 40% are seen once. The top ten clones comprise about 3.2% of the sample.

Sequencing used commercial RNA from peripheral blood pooled from many donors. The V and J genes are TRBV5-1 and TRBJ2-7; the D gene is perhaps TRBD1, from 6 matching bases. This clonotype was sampled from a pool of human donors in good health; the sample was commercial RNA pooled from many donors. Read as DNA, the sequence is TGCGCCAGCAGCTTGGACGGGACACGAGAATACGAGCAGTACTTC. Translation gives CASSLDGTREYEQYF.